Here is one T cell receptor beta chain with its context. Antigen: not known. The sample belongs to a study of CXCR3-negative and CXCR3-positive naive CD8 T cells. Study-level points and caveats: More hydrophobic TRB CDR3s were found in CXCR3-positive naive cells than in CXCR3-negative naive cells.

Through 5' RACE with UMI labels, the TRB cDNA libraries were prepared. With the 5' RACE reads reprocessed, TCRdb shows one record per CDR3 protein and no DNA. The listing contains tens of thousands of distinct CDR3 sequences. Germline assignment: CDR1 SQVTM and CDR2 ANQGSEA. CDR3 length: 14 amino acids. The clonotype comes from a human donor in good health. Some clones in this sample may be carry-over from other donors' samples. Sequencing was carried out using naive CXCR3+ CD8+ T cells from blood. Subset described: CD45RO-CCR7+CD27+CD95- naive CD8+ T cells expressing CXCR3 (TNR3+). The rearrangement joins TRBV29-1 to TRBJ2-7; TCRdb designates TRBD1, a call that cannot be tested without DNA. CDR3 amino acids: CSVEDGGRGDEQYF.